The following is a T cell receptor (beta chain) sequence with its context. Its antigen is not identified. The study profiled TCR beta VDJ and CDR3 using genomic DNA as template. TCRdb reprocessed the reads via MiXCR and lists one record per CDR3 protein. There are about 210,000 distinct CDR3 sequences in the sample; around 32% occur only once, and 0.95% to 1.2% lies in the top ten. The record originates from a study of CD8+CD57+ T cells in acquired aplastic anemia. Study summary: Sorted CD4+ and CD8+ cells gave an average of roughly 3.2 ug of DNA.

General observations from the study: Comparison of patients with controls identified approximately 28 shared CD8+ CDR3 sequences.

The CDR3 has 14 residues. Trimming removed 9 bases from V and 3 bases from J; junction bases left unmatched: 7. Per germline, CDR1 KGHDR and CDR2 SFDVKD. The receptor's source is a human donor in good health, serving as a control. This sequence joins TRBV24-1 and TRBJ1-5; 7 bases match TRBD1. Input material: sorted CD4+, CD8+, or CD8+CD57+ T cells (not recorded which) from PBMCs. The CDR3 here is CATSSGQPNQPQHF. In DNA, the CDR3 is TGTGCCACCTCCTCGGGACAGCCCAATCAGCCCCAGCATTTT.